Listed below are T cell receptor beta chains from one sample, sequenced in a study of early T cells in non-severe SARS-CoV-2 infection. TCRdb re-called the 5' RACE reads with MiXCR, one entry per CDR3 protein. The table records around 45,000 distinct CDR3 sequences, under 9.5% of them present only once. Material for sequencing was whole blood. Every receptor here comes from an adult who was a healthcare worker with PCR-confirmed SARS-CoV-2 infection or an uninfected control (not recorded which). The CDR3 runs from the conserved cysteine through the conserved F or W. Fields, in order: V gene, J gene, D gene, clone size, CDR3 DNA, CDR3 protein. The D gene is left open where the match is weak. Size is stated for part of the rows, as once, few or many counts, or as a class when the clone is expanded.

>TRBV7-8|TRBJ1-2|TRBD1|few
TGTGCCAGCAGCTTCATAGGGGGCGGCTATGGCTACACCTTC
CASSFIGGGYGYTF
>TRBV28|TRBJ2-1|.|few
TGTGCCAGCAGTTTATACCATGAGCAGTTCTTC
CASSLYHEQFF
>TRBV20-1|TRBJ2-3|TRBD2|.
TGCAGTGCTAGAAATCCTAGCGGGGGTGATACGCAGTATTTT
CSARNPSGGDTQYF
>TRBV19|TRBJ2-1|.|few
TGTGCCAGTAGTATTAATGCAGCGTTATACAATGAGCAGTTCTTC
CASSINAALYNEQFF
>TRBV19|TRBJ1-5|TRBD1|few
TGTGCCAGTAGTATTGGGACAGGGGCCAATCAGCCCCAGCATTTT
CASSIGTGANQPQHF
>TRBV6-6|TRBJ1-5|TRBD1|many
TGTGCCAGCACTCTGACAGGGAGTCAGCCCCAGCATTTT
CASTLTGSQPQHF
>TRBV27|TRBJ2-7|.|many
TGTGCCAGCAGTGTCGACAGCTACGAGCAGTACTTC
CASSVDSYEQYF
>TRBV6-5|TRBJ2-2|TRBD2|many
TGTGCCAGCAGCCCCCCGGCGGGGGAGCTTTACACCGGGGAGCTGTTTTTT
CASSPPAGELYTGELFF
>TRBV20-1|TRBJ1-6|.|many
TGCAGTGCAACGGGGACGGGGGGTTCCTATAATTCACCCCTCCACTTT
CSATGTGGSYNSPLHF
>TRBV6-5|TRBJ1-1|.|.
TGTGCCAGTAGGACACCCGTGAACACTGAAGCTTTCTTT
CASRTPVNTEAFF
>TRBV19|TRBJ2-2|.|.
TGTGCCAGTAGCCCCAGAGTCCAACTCGGTACCGGGGAGCTGTTTTTT
CASSPRVQLGTGELFF
>TRBV5-1|TRBJ2-1|.|many
TGCGCCAGCAGCCACCGGGACCCAAACAATGAGCAGTTCTTC
CASSHRDPNNEQFF
>TRBV7-3|TRBJ1-6|.|many
TGTGCCAGCAGCTTAACATTCATTTCACCCCTCCACTTT
CASSLTFISPLHF
>TRBV4-1|TRBJ1-2|.|few
TGCGCCAGCAGCCAAGGACAGGCCAATGGCTATGGCTACACCTTC
CASSQGQANGYGYTF
>TRBV12-3/TRBV12-4|TRBJ2-7|.|many
TGTGCCAGCAGGCTAAGCTGGAGCTCCTACGAGCAGTACTTC
CASRLSWSSYEQYF
>TRBV7-2|TRBJ2-5|.|few
TGTGCCAGCAGCTTATCCCAGGGGAAGACCCAGTACTTC
CASSLSQGKTQYF
>TRBV29-1|TRBJ2-1|TRBD1|.
TGCAGCTCTGGGGACAGGGTTAACAATGAGCAGTTCTTC
CSSGDRVNNEQFF
>TRBV7-6|TRBJ2-3|TRBD2|many
TGTGCCAGCAGCTTAGGAGGGGGGACTAGCGGAGATACGCAGTATTTT
CASSLGGGTSGDTQYF
>TRBV12-3/TRBV12-4|TRBJ1-5|.|many
TGTGCCAGCAGTCCCTCGGGCCTACGAAATCAGCCCCAGCATTTT
CASSPSGLRNQPQHF
>TRBV3-1|TRBJ2-3|.|.
TGTGCCAGCAGCCAAGGGACCACGCAGTATTTT
CASSQGTTQYF
>TRBV9|TRBJ2-1|TRBD2|many
TGTGCCAGCAGCGGGACTAGCGGGGTTTCCTACAATGAGCAGTTCTTC
CASSGTSGVSYNEQFF
>TRBV20-1|TRBJ2-5|.|many
TGCAGTGCTAGAGATGCCTACAGAGAGACCCAGTACTTC
CSARDAYRETQYF
>TRBV7-9|TRBJ2-3|.|.
TGTGCCAGCAGCACAAGAGGCGAGCAGGCGGATACGCAGTATTTT
CASSTRGEQADTQYF
>TRBV27|TRBJ2-7|TRBD2|many
TGTGCCAGCAGTTTGTCTAGCGGTCGGGGCGAGCAGTACTTC
CASSLSSGRGEQYF
>TRBV20-1|TRBJ2-5|.|few
TGCAGTGCTAGTCCGGGGAGAGAGACCCAGTACTTC
CSASPGRETQYF
>TRBV28|TRBJ2-5|.|few
TGTGCCATCCCGATACGTGAAGAGACCCAGTACTTC
CAIPIREETQYF
>TRBV7-2|TRBJ2-7|.|many
TGTGCCAGCAGCTTAGTTTTAGCCTCCCCCTCCTACGAGCAGTACTTC
CASSLVLASPSYEQYF
>TRBV4-3|TRBJ1-6|.|few
TGCGCCAGCAGCCAAGAGCAGGGATTGAGTTCACCCCTCCACTTT
CASSQEQGLSSPLHF
>TRBV3-1|TRBJ2-7|.|many
TGTGCCAGCAGCTCCCGGACGCCCTACGAGCAGTACTTC
CASSSRTPYEQYF
>TRBV13|TRBJ1-1|.|many
TGTGCCAGCAGCTCCTACAGGGAGTTGAACACTGAAGCTTTCTTT
CASSSYRELNTEAFF
>TRBV7-8|TRBJ2-3|.|many
TGTGCCAGCAGCCCGTTTAGGGACTTCGAATACGGCACAGATACGCAGTATTTT
CASSPFRDFEYGTDTQYF
>TRBV3-1|TRBJ2-7|.|many
TGTGCCAGCAGCCATCCACCGGTTCAGGAGCAGTACTTC
CASSHPPVQEQYF
>TRBV3-1|TRBJ1-1|.|many
TGTGCCAGCAGTCAACAGGGCCAGAACACTGAAGCTTTCTTT
CASSQQGQNTEAFF
>TRBV6-5|TRBJ1-4|TRBD1|few
TGTGCCAGCAGTTACCTTTCCGGGACAGGGGATGAAAAACTGTTTTTT
CASSYLSGTGDEKLFF
>TRBV27|TRBJ1-1|.|few
TGTGCCAGCAGTTTGACCCCCCGGGGGTCTAGAGCTTTCTTT
CASSLTPRGSRAFF
>TRBV28|TRBJ1-1|TRBD1|.
TGTGCCAGCACCCTGGCTGGGACAGGGGGCACTGAAGCTTTCTTT
CASTLAGTGGTEAFF
>TRBV2|TRBJ2-3|.|few
TGTGCCAGCAGTGATCAGCTAGGCACGCAGTATTTT
CASSDQLGTQYF
>TRBV3-1|TRBJ2-7|TRBD2|.
TGTGCCAGCAGCCAAGATCTAAGTAGCGGGGGCTTCTACGAGCAGTACTTC
CASSQDLSSGGFYEQYF
>TRBV20-1|TRBJ2-6|.|.
TGCAGTGCTAGAGATCCCAGGGCCCCCCTCCTTTTCTCTGGGGCCAACGTCCTGACTTTC
CSARDPRAPLLFSGANVLTF
>TRBV7-9|TRBJ1-4|.|.
TGTGCCAGCAGGTCGCAGGTCTCAACTAATGAAAAACTGTTTTTT
CASRSQVSTNEKLFF